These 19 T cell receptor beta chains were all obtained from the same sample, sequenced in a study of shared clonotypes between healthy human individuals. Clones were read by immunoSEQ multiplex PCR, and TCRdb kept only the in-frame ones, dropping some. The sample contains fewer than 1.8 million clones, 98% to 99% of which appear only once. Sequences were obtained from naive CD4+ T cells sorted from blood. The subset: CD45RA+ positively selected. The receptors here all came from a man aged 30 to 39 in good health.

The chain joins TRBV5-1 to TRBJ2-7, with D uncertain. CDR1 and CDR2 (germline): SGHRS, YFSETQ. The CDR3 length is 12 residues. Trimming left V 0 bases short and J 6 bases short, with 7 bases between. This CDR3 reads CASSLAPSEQYF. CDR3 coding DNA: TGCGCCAGCAGCTTGGCCCCCTCCGAGCAGTACTTC.

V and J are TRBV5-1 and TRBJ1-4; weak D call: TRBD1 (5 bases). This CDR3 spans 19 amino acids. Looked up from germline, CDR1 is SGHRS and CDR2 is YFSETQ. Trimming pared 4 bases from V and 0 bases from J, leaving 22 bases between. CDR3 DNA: TGCGCCAGCAGCCAAGGAGGGTTTAGGGGTTATGCAACTAATGAAAAACTGTTTTTT. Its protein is CASSQGGFRGYATNEKLFF.

The CDR3 here is CASSPQGARVEQFF. CDR3 DNA sequence: TGTGCCAGCTCACCACAGGGGGCGCGGGTCGAGCAGTTCTTC. The chain carries TRBV18 and TRBJ2-1; 7 nucleotides align to TRBD1. Trimming removed 1 base from V and 10 bases from J; junction bases left unmatched: 7. This CDR3 contains 14 residues. CDR1 is KGHSH and CDR2 is LQKENI in the germline V gene.

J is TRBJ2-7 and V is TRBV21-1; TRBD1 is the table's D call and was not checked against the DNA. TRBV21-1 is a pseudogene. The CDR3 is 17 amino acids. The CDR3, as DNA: TGTGCCAGCAGCAAAAGGCATACGACAGCTCTTAGCTACGAGCAGTACTTC. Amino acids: CASSKRHTTALSYEQYF.

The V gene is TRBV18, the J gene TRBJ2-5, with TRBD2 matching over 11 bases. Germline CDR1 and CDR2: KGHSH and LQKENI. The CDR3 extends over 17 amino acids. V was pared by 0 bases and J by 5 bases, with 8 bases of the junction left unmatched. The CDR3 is CASSPPSGRAVWETQYF. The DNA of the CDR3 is TGTGCCAGCTCACCACCTAGCGGGAGGGCCGTATGGGAGACCCAGTACTTC.

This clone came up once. The CDR3 loop reads CSVESSWHSDYGYTF. CDR3 nucleotide sequence: TGCAGCGTTGAATCGAGTTGGCACAGTGACTATGGCTACACCTTC. The chain combines TRBV29-1 with TRBJ1-2; D is ambiguous. V was shortened by 2 bases and J by 3 bases, with 16 bases between the two germline ends. CDR1 and CDR2 (germline): SQVTM, ANQGSEA. This CDR3 comprises 15 residues.

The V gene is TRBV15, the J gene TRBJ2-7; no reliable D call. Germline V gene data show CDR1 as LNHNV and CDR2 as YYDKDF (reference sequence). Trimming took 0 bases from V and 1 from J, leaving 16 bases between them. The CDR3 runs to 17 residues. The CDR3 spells CATSRDLNRLQSYEQYF. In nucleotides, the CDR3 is TGTGCCACCAGCAGAGATCTTAACCGACTTCAATCCTACGAGCAGTACTTC. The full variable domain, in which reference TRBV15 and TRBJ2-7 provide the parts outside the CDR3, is DAMVIQNPRYQVTQFGKPVTLSCSQTLNHNVMYWYQQKSSQAPKLLFHYYDKDFNNEADTPDNFQSRRPNTSFCFLDIRSPGLGDTAMYLCATSRDLNRLQSYEQYFGPGTRLTVT.

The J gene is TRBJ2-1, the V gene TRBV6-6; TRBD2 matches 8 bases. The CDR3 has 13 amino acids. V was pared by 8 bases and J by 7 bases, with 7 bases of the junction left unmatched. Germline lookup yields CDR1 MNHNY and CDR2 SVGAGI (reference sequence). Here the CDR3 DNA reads TGTGCCAGCGATCGGACTAGCTCGAATGAGCAGTTCTTC. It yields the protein CASDRTSSNEQFF.

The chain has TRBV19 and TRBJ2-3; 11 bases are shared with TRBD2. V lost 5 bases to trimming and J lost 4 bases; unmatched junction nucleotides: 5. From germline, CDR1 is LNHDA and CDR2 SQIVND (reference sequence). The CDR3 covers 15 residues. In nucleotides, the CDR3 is TGTGCCAGTAGTCCGGGACTAGCGGCGGCAGATACGCAGTATTTT. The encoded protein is CASSPGLAAADTQYF.

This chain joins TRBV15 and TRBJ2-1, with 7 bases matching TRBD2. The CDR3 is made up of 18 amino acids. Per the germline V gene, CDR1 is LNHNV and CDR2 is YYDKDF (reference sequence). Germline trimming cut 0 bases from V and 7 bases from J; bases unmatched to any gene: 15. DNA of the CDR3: TGTGCCACCAGCAGAGATCCCATTTTGGCGGGAGCGTCGAATGAGCAGTTCTTC. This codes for CATSRDPILAGASNEQFF.

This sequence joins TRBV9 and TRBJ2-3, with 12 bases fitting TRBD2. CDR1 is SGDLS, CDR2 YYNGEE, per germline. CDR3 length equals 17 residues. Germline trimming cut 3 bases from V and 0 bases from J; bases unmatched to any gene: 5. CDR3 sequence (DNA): TGTGCCAGCAGCGCCCTAGCGGGAGGGTTTAGCACAGATACGCAGTATTTT. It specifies CASSALAGGFSTDTQYF.

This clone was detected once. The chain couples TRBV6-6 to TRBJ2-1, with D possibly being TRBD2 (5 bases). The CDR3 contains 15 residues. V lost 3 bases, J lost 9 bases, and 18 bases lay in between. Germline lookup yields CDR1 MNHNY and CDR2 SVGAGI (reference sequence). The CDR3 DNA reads TGTGCCAGCAGTTATGCGTCTGGACTTGACCGTGAGCAGTTCTTC. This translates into CASSYASGLDREQFF.

The CDR3, as DNA: TGTGCCAGCAGTTACGGGGGGATGCCTACGAGGGAAAAACTGTTTTTT. This sequence encodes CASSYGGMPTREKLFF. This sequence joins TRBV6-6 and TRBJ1-4; perhaps TRBD1 as D (5 bases). V was pared by 2 bases and J by 8 bases, with 18 bases between. This CDR3 has 16 residues. Per germline, CDR1 MNHNY and CDR2 SVGAGI (reference sequence).

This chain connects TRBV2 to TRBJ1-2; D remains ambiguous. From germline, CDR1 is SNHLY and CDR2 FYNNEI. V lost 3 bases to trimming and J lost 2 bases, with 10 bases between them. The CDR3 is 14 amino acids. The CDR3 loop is CASSEATLNYGYTF. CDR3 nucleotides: TGTGCCAGCAGTGAGGCCACCCTCAACTATGGCTACACCTTC.

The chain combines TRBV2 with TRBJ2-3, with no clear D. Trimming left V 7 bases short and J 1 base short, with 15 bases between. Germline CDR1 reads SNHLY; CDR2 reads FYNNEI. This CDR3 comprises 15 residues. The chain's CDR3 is CASKDIQSGTDTQYF. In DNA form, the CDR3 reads TGTGCCAGCAAGGATATCCAATCTGGCACAGATACGCAGTATTTT.

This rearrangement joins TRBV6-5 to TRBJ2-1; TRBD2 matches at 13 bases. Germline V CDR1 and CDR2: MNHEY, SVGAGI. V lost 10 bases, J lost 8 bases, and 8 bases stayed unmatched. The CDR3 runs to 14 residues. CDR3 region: CATEGLAGRDEQFF. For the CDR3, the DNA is TGTGCCACTGAGGGACTAGCGGGACGGGATGAGCAGTTCTTC.

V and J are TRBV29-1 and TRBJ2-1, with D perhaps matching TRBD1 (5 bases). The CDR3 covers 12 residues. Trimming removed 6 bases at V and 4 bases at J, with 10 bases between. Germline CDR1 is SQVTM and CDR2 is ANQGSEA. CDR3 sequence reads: CSVAPGYNEQFF. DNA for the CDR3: TGCAGCGTCGCACCAGGGTACAATGAGCAGTTCTTC.

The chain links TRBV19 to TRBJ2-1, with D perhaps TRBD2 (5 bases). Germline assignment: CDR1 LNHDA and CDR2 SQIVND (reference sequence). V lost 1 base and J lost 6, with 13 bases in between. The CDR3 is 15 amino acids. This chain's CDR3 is CASSIGLGVGNEQFF. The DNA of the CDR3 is TGTGCCAGTAGTATAGGATTGGGAGTGGGCAATGAGCAGTTCTTC.

This chain's CDR3 is CASRKSSGANVLTF. CDR3 coding DNA: TGTGCCAGCAGGAAGAGCTCTGGGGCCAACGTCCTGACTTTC. The chain uses TRBV6-5 and TRBJ2-6, with D unclear. V was pared by 6 bases and J by 0 bases, with 6 bases between. CDR3 length equals 14 residues. CDR1 is MNHEY, CDR2 SVGAGI, per germline.